Below are 8 T cell receptor beta chains sequenced from a single sample in a study of regulatory T cells in long-lasting Graves disease. For TCR beta, libraries came from iRepertoire HTBI primers and Arm-PCR of CDR3 regions. Via MiXCR, TCRdb re-called the multiplex PCR reads, giving one row per CDR3 protein. The table records about 350,000 distinct CDR3 sequences, roughly a sixth of them present only once. The time point denotes: newly diagnosed GD, antithyroid drugs for less than 3 months. PBMC-extracted RNA yielded the TCR library. These data also formed part of another study, on T cells in Graves' hyperthyroidism and ophthalmopathy.

The sample here was peripheral blood mononuclear cells (PBMCs), taken at new diagnosis, from a patient treated with antithyroid drugs. These receptor sequences come from a man aged 35-49 years with Graves disease.

On this clonotype itself: This sequence may be a read error, since a much larger clone differs from it by one base. The chain employs TRBV3-1 and TRBJ2-2; D is ambiguous. Germline assignment: CDR1 LGHDT and CDR2 YNNKEL (reference sequence). This CDR3 spans 13 amino acids. The CDR3 region is CASGQDLTGELFF. The DNA of the CDR3 is TGTGCCAGCGGCCAAGATCTAACCGGGGAGCTGTTTTTT.

The sample holds many counts of this clonotype. This chain links TRBV11-2 with TRBJ1-6, with D maybe TRBD1 (5 bases). Germline values: CDR1 SGHAT, CDR2 FQNNGV. V lost 6 bases and J 6 bases, leaving 15 bases between the germline ends. There are 15 residues in the CDR3. CDR3 amino acids: CASRGGRGLNSPLHF. DNA for the CDR3: TGTGCCAGCAGGGGTGGAAGGGGCCTTAATTCACCCCTCCACTTT.

The rearrangement joins TRBV7-9 to TRBJ2-3, with D maybe TRBD1 (5 bases). From germline, CDR1 is SEHNR and CDR2 FQNEAQ (reference sequence). Trimming removed 1 base from V and 4 bases from J, with 12 bases in between. The CDR3 has 15 amino acids. CDR3 coding DNA: TGTGCCAGCAGCTTAGAAAGGGGTGGCGCAGATACGCAGTATTTT. It codes for CASSLERGGADTQYF. The variable domain in full, with the rest retrieved from reference TRBV7-9 and TRBJ2-3, is DTGVSQNPRHKITKRGQNVTFRCDPISEHNRLYWYRQTLGQGPEFLTYFQNEAQLEKSRLLSDRFSAERPKGSFSTLEIQRTEQGDSAMYLCASSLERGGADTQYFGPGTRLTVL.

The sample holds many counts of this clonotype. The V and J genes are TRBV7-9 and TRBJ1-6, with a weak D call TRBD1 (5 bases). The ends were cut back, 6 bases at V and 6 bases at J, with 12 bases in the middle. The CDR3 loop spans 14 amino acids. Germline values: CDR1 SEHNR, CDR2 FQNEAQ (reference sequence). CDR3 nucleotide sequence: TGTGCCAGCAGGGATATTGACAGTAATTCACCCCTCCACTTT. Protein sequence: CASRDIDSNSPLHF.

The V call is TRBV19, the J call TRBJ1-5; 8 nucleotides agree with TRBD1. Germline CDR1 is LNHDA and CDR2 is SQIVND (reference sequence). After removal of 8 bases from V and 2 bases from J, the junction contained 14 bases not matched to a gene. The CDR3 runs 17 residues. CDR3 nucleotide sequence: TGTGCCAGTGAGGACAGGGATAAGTTATTAGGCAATCAGCCCCAGCATTTT. This codes for CASEDRDKLLGNQPQHF.

CDR3 in DNA: TGTGCCAGCAGCTTAAACAGCCACTCCTACAATGAGCAGTTCTTC. Its protein product is CASSLNSHSYNEQFF. The rearrangement uses TRBV11-3 and TRBJ2-1; D not certain. CDR1 is SGHNT and CDR2 is YENEEA in the germline V gene. This CDR3 spans 15 amino acids. Trimming took off 2 bases at V and 0 bases at J, with 8 bases between the two ends.

In its sample, this clonotype was seen many times. The chain has TRBV3-1 and TRBJ1-5, with no clear D. The CDR3 spans 14 residues. Germline assignment: CDR1 LGHDT and CDR2 YNNKEL (reference sequence). Trimming cost V 2 bases and J 2 bases, with 7 bases left between them. CDR3 loop: CASSQKGGNQPQHF. In nucleotides, the CDR3 is TGTGCCAGCAGCCAAAAGGGCGGCAATCAGCCCCAGCATTTT.

V usage is TRBV2 and J usage is TRBJ2-7, with no clear D. V lost 5 bases, J lost 6 bases, and 14 bases lay in between. Germline CDR1 reads SNHLY; CDR2 reads FYNNEI. The CDR3 runs to 13 residues. This CDR3 is CASSWASATEQYF. CDR3 in DNA: TGTGCCAGCAGTTGGGCCTCAGCGACCGAGCAGTACTTC.